Below, 24 T cell receptor beta chains from the same sample are listed, as sequenced in a study of blood T cell repertoires in COVID-19. TCRdb's copy holds only in-frame clones and misses some; the assay was immunoSEQ multiplex PCR. The data hold 200,000 to 300,000 clones, with roughly 90% observed a single time. What was sequenced was PBMCs or T cells enriched from blood (not recorded which). These receptors came from a woman aged 25 to 39 with acute COVID-19.

The chain recombines TRBV28 with TRBJ1-1; 7 positions agree with TRBD1. With 5 bases clipped from V and 3 bases from J, the junction kept 9 bases outside the gene matches. Germline V gene lookup returns CDR1 MDHEN and CDR2 SYDVKM. The CDR3 covers 15 residues. Written as DNA, the CDR3 is TGTGCCAGCAGTGTACGACAGGGATCTTACACTGAAGCTTTCTTT. Translating gives CASSVRQGSYTEAFF.

The sample holds one count of this clone. The chain is built from TRBV5-8 and TRBJ1-6; 10 bases are a match to TRBD1. V lost 2 bases, J lost 8 bases, and 4 bases stayed unmatched. The germline gives CDR1 SGHTS, CDR2 YDEGEE. The CDR3 sequence is 15 residues long. The CDR3 sequence is CASSLRQGAYSPLHF. CDR3 coding DNA: TGTGCCAGCAGCTTAAGACAGGGGGCTTATTCACCCCTCCACTTT.

This clone showed up just a few times. The chain combines TRBV7-2 with TRBJ1-6; 8 nucleotides align to TRBD1. CDR3 length: 16 amino acids. The J segment lost 0 bases and the V segment lost 7 bases, leaving 5 bases of the junction unmatched. The germline V gene encodes CDR1 SGHTA and CDR2 FQGNSA. CDR3 in DNA: TGTGCCAGCACCGGACAGGGAAGCTCCTATAATTCACCCCTCCACTTT. Translated, it gives CASTGQGSSYNSPLHF. Using reference TRBV7-2 and TRBJ1-6 for the parts outside the CDR3, the full variable domain is GAGVSQSPSNKVTEKGKDVELRCDPISGHTALYWYRQSLGQGLEFLIYFQGNSAPDKSGLPSDRFSAERTGGSVSTLTIQRTQQEDSAVYLCASTGQGSSYNSPLHFGNGTRLTVT.

This clone was picked up a small number of times. The chain couples TRBV19 to TRBJ1-1, with a weak D call TRBD1 (6 bases). The germline V and J ends were trimmed by 8 bases and 6 bases, with 13 bases remaining between them. CDR1 and CDR2 from the germline V gene are LNHDA and SQIVND (reference sequence). This CDR3 spans 12 amino acids. CDR3 sequence (DNA): TGTGCCAGTTCTGGGAGGGGGTCTGAAGCTTTCTTT. Translation gives CASSGRGSEAFF.

V gene TRBV28 combines with J gene TRBJ1-5, with a tentative D call TRBD1 (5 bases). Germline lookup yields CDR1 MDHEN and CDR2 SYDVKM. V shed 5 bases and J shed 5 bases, with 13 bases lying between them. The CDR3 spans 14 residues. CDR3 sequence (DNA): TGTGCCAGCAGTGGAGGGCAGGGTTATCAGCCCCAGCATTTT. Protein: CASSGGQGYQPQHF.

The chain is built from TRBV21-1 and TRBJ1-2; no DNA check was done on the table's D call, TRBD1. TRBV21-1 is listed as a pseudogene. The CDR3 spans 13 residues. The CDR3 region has the DNA TGTGCCAGCGGACCCCGGACAGACTATGGCTACACCTTC. Encoded protein: CASGPRTDYGYTF.

This clone was recorded once. The chain combines TRBV30 with TRBJ2-7, with a tentative D call TRBD1 (6 bases). The length of the CDR3 is 12 residues. Germline loops: CDR1 GTSNPN, CDR2 SVGIG (reference sequence). V lost 4 bases and J lost 4, with 11 bases in between. CDR3 DNA sequence: TGTGCCTGGACGGACAGCTCTTACGAGCAGTACTTC. This gives the protein CAWTDSSYEQYF.

This clone turned up a few times. The chain combines TRBV6-5 with TRBJ2-5; 8 positions agree with TRBD1. The CDR3 extends over 15 amino acids. After removal of 5 bases from V and 4 bases from J, the junction contained 9 bases not matched to a gene. Looked up from germline, CDR1 is MNHEY and CDR2 is SVGAGI. CDR3 nucleotide sequence: TGTGCCAGCAGTACGCAGGGGGCTGGTTCAGAGACCCAGTACTTC. It translates to CASSTQGAGSETQYF.

This sequence joins TRBV10-1 and TRBJ2-7; no firm D call. Germline-derived CDR1 and CDR2 are WNHNN and SYGVQD (reference sequence). CDR3 length: 15 amino acids. V was clipped by 2 bases and J by 1 base, with 12 bases between them. CDR3 residues: CASSEGWRGSYEQYF. CDR3 sequence (DNA): TGCGCCAGCAGTGAGGGGTGGCGCGGATCCTACGAGCAGTACTTC.

The V gene is TRBV6-5, the J gene TRBJ1-1, with TRBD1 matching 7 bases. CDR3 length equals 14 residues. V lost 6 bases, J lost 3 bases, and 7 bases stayed unmatched. Germline V gives CDR1 MNHEY, CDR2 SVGAGI. CDR3 sequence: CASRWTGGDTEAFF. CDR3 coding DNA: TGTGCCAGCAGATGGACAGGTGGGGACACTGAAGCTTTCTTT.

The chain carries TRBV27 and TRBJ1-3; D possibly corresponds to TRBD1 (6 bases). The CDR3 loop spans 15 amino acids. V lost 4 bases and J 2 bases, leaving 12 bases between the germline ends. Germline V CDR1 and CDR2: MNHEY, SMNVEV (reference sequence). Here the CDR3 reads CASSSDSSPGNTIYF. DNA of the CDR3: TGTGCCAGCAGTTCGGACAGTAGCCCTGGAAACACCATATATTTT.

The gene calls are TRBV23-1 and TRBJ2-2; TRBD1 might be the D (7 bases). TRBV23-1 counts as an open reading frame of uncertain function. The CDR3 runs to 13 residues. The V and J ends lost 7 bases and 5 bases respectively, with 11 bases between them. This CDR3 is CASMTGRTGELFF. The CDR3 bases are TGCGCCAGCATGACAGGGAGGACCGGGGAGCTGTTTTTT.

A few counts support this clone. CDR3 DNA sequence: TGCGCCAGCAGCCCGACTAGCGGGGTGACCGGGGAGCTGTTTTTT. This gives the protein CASSPTSGVTGELFF. The rearrangement joins TRBV4-1 to TRBJ2-2; 11 bases are a match to TRBD2. Germline V CDR1 and CDR2: MGHRA, YSYEKL. The CDR3 sequence is 15 residues long. J lost 5 bases, V lost 4 bases, and 3 bases had no gene match.

The chain carries TRBV3-1 (or the pseudogene TRBV3-2) and TRBJ1-1; D not resolved. V was cut by 4 bases and J by 3 bases, with 12 bases left in between. There are 14 residues in the CDR3. Germline V gene data show CDR1 as LGHDT and CDR2 as YNNKEL (reference sequence). CDR3 nucleotide sequence: TGTGCCAGCAGCCCTCGAACGGGAGACACTGAAGCTTTCTTT. Encoded protein: CASSPRTGDTEAFF.

The chain joins TRBV6-5 to TRBJ1-1; 11 positions match TRBD1. Trimming cost V 7 bases and J 5 bases; bases outside gene matches: 6. Germline V gene data show CDR1 as MNHEY and CDR2 as SVGAGI. This CDR3 has 14 residues. The CDR3 sequence is CASNQDRGQTEAFF. CDR3 DNA sequence: TGTGCCAGCAACCAGGACAGGGGGCAGACTGAAGCTTTCTTT.

The V call is TRBV10-2, the J call TRBJ2-5, with D perhaps matching TRBD1 (5 bases). Trimming cost V 5 bases and J 1 base, with 11 bases left between them. Per the germline V gene, CDR1 is WSHSY and CDR2 is SAAADI. The CDR3 has 14 residues. CDR3 residues: CASSTGHRQETQYF. DNA of the CDR3: TGCGCCAGCAGTACAGGACATCGCCAAGAGACCCAGTACTTC.

V is TRBV6-1 and J is TRBJ1-2; 10 nucleotides agree with TRBD1. Losses at the gene ends were 2 bases for V and 10 bases for J; bases not matched to a gene: 10. Germline V gene sequence: CDR1 MNHNS, CDR2 SASEGT. The length of the CDR3 is 15 residues. The CDR3 spells CASSEFGVGTGAYTF. The CDR3 DNA is TGTGCCAGCAGTGAATTTGGGGTCGGGACAGGGGCCTACACCTTC.

The V gene is TRBV5-1, the J gene TRBJ1-2, with 7 bases matching TRBD1. This CDR3 contains 16 residues. The V segment lost 4 bases and the J segment 8 bases; nucleotides outside the gene matches: 17. Germline V gene lookup returns CDR1 SGHRS and CDR2 YFSETQ. The CDR3 DNA reads TGCGCCAGCAGCCCCAGGGGGGTGGTCCAGGCGAAGGGCTACACCTTC. Its translation: CASSPRGVVQAKGYTF.

The chain links TRBV6-5 to TRBJ1-5, with 8 nucleotides matching TRBD1. Germline assignment: CDR1 MNHEY and CDR2 SVGAGI. The length of the CDR3 is 14 residues. V shed 7 bases and J 9 bases; nucleotides not matched to a gene: 11. The DNA for the CDR3 is TGTGCCAGCAACCCCGGACAGGGAATGGGGCCCCAGCATTTT. It translates to CASNPGQGMGPQHF.

V gene TRBV5-1 combines with J gene TRBJ1-6, with 7 bases fitting TRBD1. The germline V gene encodes CDR1 SGHRS and CDR2 YFSETQ. The J segment lost 0 bases and the V segment lost 7 bases, leaving 7 bases of the junction unmatched. This CDR3 is 16 amino acids long. The CDR3 nucleotides are TGCGCCAGCGCGGACGGGGACAGCTCCTATAATTCACCCCTCCACTTT. Translating it yields CASADGDSSYNSPLHF.

This clone occurred a few times. The chain uses TRBV13 and TRBJ2-2, with TRBD2 matching over 8 bases. The germline gives CDR1 PRHDT, CDR2 FYEKMQ (reference sequence). J was trimmed by 4 bases and V by 6 bases; bases with no gene match: 10. The CDR3 contains 16 residues. The CDR3 is CASSPAGTRGTGELFF. CDR3 coding DNA: TGTGCCAGCAGTCCGGCCGGGACTAGGGGCACCGGGGAGCTGTTTTTT.

A word on this clone: Other DNA variants within this sample encode the same CDR3. The V and J genes are TRBV6-5 and TRBJ2-5, with 8 positions matching TRBD2. The CDR3 sequence is 16 residues long. V dropped 1 base and J dropped 1; count of bases not matched to a gene: 5. Germline V gene data show CDR1 as MNHEY and CDR2 as SVGAGI. The CDR3 DNA reads as TGTGCCAGCAGTTACTTCCGGGGGGGAGCCCAAGAGACCCAGTACTTC. Protein sequence: CASSYFRGGAQETQYF.

The chain employs TRBV6-5 and TRBJ2-7; 7 bases match TRBD1. The V gene's germline CDR1 is MNHEY and CDR2 SVGAGI. The CDR3 totals 16 residues. The ends lost 4 bases at V and 6 bases at J; junction bases unmatched: 15. CDR3 nucleotides: TGTGCCAGCAGTTCGACAGGGCGCTTTGGGCGAGGCGAGCAGTACTTC. It specifies CASSSTGRFGRGEQYF.

With respect to this clone: The junction shows a germline mismatch at one end, possibly a read error. This chain joins TRBV2 and TRBJ1-5; 7 positions agree with TRBD1. The CDR3 loop spans 15 amino acids. Germline values: CDR1 SNHLY, CDR2 FYNNEI. DNA for the CDR3: TGTGCCAGCAGCGAAGATAGACAGGGTGGTCAGCCCCAGCATTTT. Protein: CASSEDRQGGQPQHF.